This entry describes one TCR beta chain. This CDR3 is 16 amino acids long. The V gene end was trimmed by 4 bases and the J gene end by 10 bases; junction bases not matched to a gene: 12. From germline, CDR1 is SGDLS and CDR2 YYNGEE. This entry belongs to a study of T cell changes during pregnancy in multiple sclerosis. Sequencing used immunoSEQ multiplex PCR; TCRdb keeps in-frame clones, though not all of them. The repertoire holds about 40,000 clones, with over 80% as singletons. Sequenced material: peripheral blood, taken in the first trimester of pregnancy. This sequence originates from a female donor in good health, enrolled as a control in a pregnancy study. V and J are TRBV9 and TRBJ2-3; 13 bases align to TRBD2. The CDR3 region is CASSRGGLAGATPQYF. The CDR3 bases are TGTGCCAGCAGCCGGGGCGGACTAGCGGGAGCTACCCCGCAGTATTTT.